Below, 27 T cell receptor beta chains from the same sample are listed, as sequenced in a study of blood T cell repertoires in COVID-19. The table came from immunoSEQ multiplex PCR; TCRdb's copy has only in-frame clones and leaves some out. The sample gives about 350,000 clones, around nine tenths of which show up once; around 0.92% is in the top ten. The sequenced material came from PBMCs or T cells enriched from blood (not recorded which). The receptors stem from a young woman who had been exposed to COVID-19.

The chain joins TRBV11-3 to TRBJ2-7; 11 bases agree with TRBD1. The CDR3 extends over 14 amino acids. The ends lost 1 base at V and 6 bases at J; junction bases unmatched: 2. Germline CDR1 SGHNT, CDR2 YENEEA. Here the CDR3 reads CASSLGGTGGEQYF. In nucleotides, the CDR3 is TGTGCCAGCAGCTTAGGAGGGACAGGGGGCGAGCAGTACTTC.

The rearrangement uses TRBV19 and TRBJ1-2, with D possibly being TRBD1 (5 bases). CDR3 length: 13 residues. V lost 5 bases and J 5 bases, leaving 12 bases between the germline ends. The germline V gene encodes CDR1 LNHDA and CDR2 SQIVND (reference sequence). The CDR3 spells CASSPIQGYGYTF. CDR3 DNA: TGTGCCAGTAGTCCGATCCAGGGTTATGGCTACACCTTC.

The chain employs TRBV24-1 and TRBJ2-1; 13 positions agree with TRBD2. V lost 1 base, J lost 8 bases, and 7 bases stayed unmatched. Germline V lookup: CDR1 KGHDR, CDR2 SFDVKD. The CDR3 loop spans 17 amino acids. CDR3 sequence reads: CATSDFGTSGIVDEQFF. In DNA, the CDR3 is TGTGCCACCAGTGATTTCGGGACTAGCGGGATTGTAGATGAGCAGTTCTTC.

The J gene is TRBJ1-1, the V gene TRBV27; 9 bases agree with TRBD1. V was clipped by 5 bases and J by 8 bases; unmatched bases: 6. The CDR3 contains 13 residues. CDR1 MNHEY and CDR2 SMNVEV come from the germline V gene (reference sequence). The CDR3 loop reads CASSVYRGREAFF. CDR3 sequence (DNA): TGTGCCAGCAGTGTCTACAGGGGGCGAGAAGCTTTCTTT.

This clone was seen more than once but under ten times. This chain joins TRBV5-4 and TRBJ2-7; 11 bases match TRBD1. Germline-derived CDR1 and CDR2 are SGHNT and YYREEE (reference sequence). This CDR3 has 15 amino acids. J gave up 3 bases and V 0 bases, and 2 bases lay outside the gene matches. CDR3 coding DNA: TGTGCCAGCAGCTTGGGAGGGACAGGGGGCTACGAGCAGTACTTC. Its translation: CASSLGGTGGYEQYF.

This clone was counted once. This sequence joins TRBV11-1 and TRBJ2-7; tentatively, D is TRBD2 (6 bases). This CDR3 has 13 amino acids. V gave up 5 bases and J gave up 6 bases, with 14 bases separating them. Germline V gives CDR1 SGHAT, CDR2 FQDESV (reference sequence). The CDR3 DNA reads TGTGCCAGCAGCGTTTCTAGCGCAGGCGAGCAGTACTTC. Translated, it gives CASSVSSAGEQYF.

The CDR3: CASSLSGHKNTEAFF. The CDR3, as DNA: TGTGCCAGCAGCTTAAGTGGACACAAGAACACTGAAGCTTTCTTT. The chain joins TRBV7-3 to TRBJ1-1; D might be TRBD1 (5 bases). V shed 1 base and J shed 1 base, with 10 bases lying between them. The germline CDR1 and CDR2 sequences are SGHTA and FQGTGA. The CDR3 has 15 amino acids.

The sample holds a few counts of this clone. The chain has TRBV19 and TRBJ1-5, with TRBD1 matching over 8 bases. V lost 5 bases, J lost 2 bases, and 2 bases stayed unmatched. In germline, CDR1 is LNHDA, CDR2 SQIVND (reference sequence). This CDR3 region has 14 residues. The CDR3 spells CASSETGGNQPQHF. The CDR3 nucleotides are TGTGCCAGTAGTGAGACAGGGGGCAATCAGCCCCAGCATTTT.

The J gene is TRBJ2-1, the V gene TRBV7-9; tentatively, D is TRBD2 (5 bases). CDR1 is SEHNR and CDR2 is FQNEAQ in the germline V gene (reference sequence). V was pared by 1 base and J by 0 bases, with 13 bases between. CDR3 length: 17 residues. CDR3 region: CASSLVGSVDSYNEQFF. CDR3 in DNA: TGTGCCAGCAGCTTAGTTGGTAGCGTAGACTCCTACAATGAGCAGTTCTTC.

On this clone: In the same sample, other DNA sequences code for this CDR3. The rearrangement uses TRBV28 and TRBJ1-2; unclear D gene. The CDR3 is 11 residues long. With 3 bases removed from V and 8 bases from J, the gap between germline ends came to 7 bases. Germline V gives CDR1 MDHEN, CDR2 SYDVKM. The CDR3 loop reads CASSLGGGYTF. Written as DNA, the CDR3 is TGTGCCAGCAGTTTGGGAGGGGGCTACACCTTC.

The CDR3 is CASSEGRRGVEAFF. In DNA form, the CDR3 reads TGCGCCAGCAGTGAAGGGCGCAGGGGGGTAGAAGCTTTCTTT. The chain uses TRBV10-2 and TRBJ1-1; 7 bases line up with TRBD1. There are 14 residues in the CDR3. In germline, CDR1 is WSHSY, CDR2 SAAADI. With V trimmed by 3 bases and J by 8 bases, 9 bases remained unmatched.

This chain uses TRBV9 with TRBJ2-1; perhaps TRBD2 as D (6 bases). V was pared by 2 bases and J by 5 bases, with 14 bases between. The CDR3 runs 15 residues. Germline V gene sequence: CDR1 SGDLS, CDR2 YYNGEE. The CDR3 sequence: CASSVGGRPHNEQFF. CDR3 nucleotides: TGTGCCAGCAGCGTTGGGGGGAGACCGCACAATGAGCAGTTCTTC.

The CDR3 sequence is CASRGGDEQYF. CDR3 bases: TGTGCCAGCAGGGGGGGTGACGAGCAGTACTTC. V and J are TRBV7-9 and TRBJ2-7; possibly TRBD2 for D (6 bases). Germline assignment: CDR1 SEHNR and CDR2 FQNEAQ (reference sequence). V was pared by 6 bases and J by 5 bases, with 8 bases between. The CDR3 is 11 residues long.

The rearrangement links TRBV5-1 to TRBJ1-1; 11 bases match TRBD1. Germline V gene lookup returns CDR1 SGHRS and CDR2 YFSETQ. Unmatched junction bases numbered 3, after V lost 5 bases and J lost 0 bases. The CDR3 consists of 15 residues. Here the CDR3 reads CASRWTGGLNTEAFF. CDR3 bases: TGCGCCAGCAGGTGGACAGGGGGCTTGAACACTGAAGCTTTCTTT. The full variable domain, its missing parts supplied by reference TRBV5-1 and TRBJ1-1, is KAGVTQTPRYLIKTRGQQVTLSCSPISGHRSVSWYQQTPGQGLQFLFEYFSETQRNKGNFPGRFSGRQFSNSRSEMNVSTLELGDSALYLCASRWTGGLNTEAFFGQGTRLTVV.

The chain recombines TRBV27 with TRBJ2-7; 12 bases line up with TRBD2. The J segment lost 6 bases and the V segment lost 2 bases, leaving 11 bases of the junction unmatched. The CDR3 is 17 residues long. Germline V gene lookup returns CDR1 MNHEY and CDR2 SMNVEV (reference sequence). The CDR3 protein is CASSLRPSGRAAGEQYF. CDR3 nucleotide sequence: TGTGCCAGCAGTTTACGCCCTAGCGGGAGGGCAGCGGGCGAGCAGTACTTC.

The CDR3 loop reads CATSRDHRDLNTEAFF. CDR3 sequence (DNA): TGTGCCACCAGCAGAGATCACAGGGACCTAAACACTGAAGCTTTCTTT. This sequence joins TRBV15 and TRBJ1-1; the D gene is possibly TRBD1 (6 bases). The CDR3 runs to 16 residues. CDR1 is LNHNV and CDR2 is YYDKDF in the germline V gene (reference sequence). The V and J ends lost 0 bases and 2 bases respectively, with 13 bases between them.

V is TRBV7-2 and J is TRBJ2-7, with 11 positions matching TRBD2. Germline assignment: CDR1 SGHTA and CDR2 FQGNSA. V shed 2 bases, J shed 6 bases, and the junction held 6 bases outside the gene matches. The CDR3 has 15 amino acids. The chain's CDR3 is CASSLLAGGLGEQYF. The CDR3 nucleotides read TGTGCCAGCAGCTTATTAGCGGGAGGGTTAGGCGAGCAGTACTTC.

As to this clone: The germline gene is not matched at one end of the junction; a read error may be the cause. The chain joins TRBV7-6 to TRBJ2-1; TRBD2 matches 9 bases. The CDR3 totals 14 residues. Germline V gene lookup returns CDR1 SGHVS and CDR2 FNYEAQ. The CDR3 sequence: CASSLAGHYNEQFF. CDR3 sequence (DNA): TGTGCCAGCAGCCTAGCGGGACACTACAATGAGCAGTTCTTC.

J is TRBJ1-2 and V is TRBV10-3; TRBD1 matches 10 bases. Trimming took 2 bases from V and 4 from J; bases not matched to a gene: 4. CDR3 length equals 15 residues. Germline-derived CDR1 and CDR2 are ENHRY and SYGVKD. The DNA for the CDR3 is TGTGCCATCAGTGAGAGGACAGGGGGAAGCTATGGCTACACCTTC. Its translation is CAISERTGGSYGYTF.

The chain carries TRBV7-6 and TRBJ2-3; 8 bases map to TRBD1. The J segment lost 4 bases and the V segment lost 11 bases, leaving 5 bases of the junction unmatched. The germline V gene encodes CDR1 SGHVS and CDR2 FNYEAQ. The CDR3 covers 12 residues. CDR3 in amino acids: CASGGLADTQYF. The CDR3 nucleotides are TGTGCCTCAGGGGGCTTGGCAGATACGCAGTATTTT. The full variable domain, rest sourced from reference TRBV7-6 and TRBJ2-3, is GAGVSQSPRYKVTKRGQDVALRCDPISGHVSLYWYRQALGQGPEFLTYFNYEAQQDKSGLPNDRFSAERPEGSISTLTIQRTEQRDSAMYRCASGGLADTQYFGPGTRLTVL.

This chain joins TRBV7-8 and TRBJ2-5; no definite D call. Germline V CDR1 and CDR2: SGHVS, FQNEAQ. The V gene lost 10 bases and the J gene lost 0 bases, with 6 bases spanning the gap. This CDR3 region has 11 residues. The chain's CDR3 is CATSYQETQYF. The CDR3 nucleotides read TGTGCCACCTCGTACCAAGAGACCCAGTACTTC.

The chain recombines TRBV28 with TRBJ2-1, with a possible D match to TRBD1 (6 bases). In germline, CDR1 is MDHEN, CDR2 SYDVKM. Trimming pared 5 bases from V and 5 bases from J, leaving 13 bases between. The CDR3 runs 14 residues. Here the CDR3 DNA reads TGTGCCAGCAGTCGAGGGGGTTTAGACAATGAGCAGTTCTTC. This encodes CASSRGGLDNEQFF.

The chain carries TRBV7-9 and TRBJ2-5; weak D call: TRBD1 (6 bases). Germline V lookup: CDR1 SEHNR, CDR2 FQNEAQ (reference sequence). The V gene lost 3 bases and the J gene lost 5 bases, with 7 bases spanning the gap. This CDR3 is 12 amino acids long. CDR3 in amino acids: CASSFDRETQYF. The CDR3 DNA is TGTGCCAGCAGCTTCGACAGGGAGACCCAGTACTTC. Supplemented by reference TRBV7-9 and TRBJ2-5, the full variable domain reads DTGVSQNPRHKITKRGQNVTFRCDPISEHNRLYWYRQTLGQGPEFLTYFQNEAQLEKSRLLSDRFSAERPKGSFSTLEIQRTEQGDSAMYLCASSFDRETQYFGPGTRLLVL.

The J gene is TRBJ2-1, the V gene TRBV15; a possible D gene is TRBD1 (6 bases). Germline CDR1 LNHNV, CDR2 YYDKDF (reference sequence). The V and J ends lost 5 bases and 8 bases respectively, with 22 bases between them. This CDR3 is built from 16 residues. This chain's CDR3 is CATSGTAGVGGDEQFF. The CDR3 nucleotides read TGTGCCACCAGCGGCACGGCAGGGGTAGGAGGTGATGAGCAGTTCTTC.

J is TRBJ2-5 and V is TRBV9; 13 bases map to TRBD2. The germline V gene encodes CDR1 SGDLS and CDR2 YYNGEE. Losses at the gene ends were 4 bases for V and 4 bases for J; bases not matched to a gene: 4. This CDR3 comprises 15 residues. CDR3 amino acids: CASSPGTSGIETQYF. The CDR3, as DNA: TGTGCCAGCAGCCCGGGGACTAGCGGGATAGAGACCCAGTACTTC.

As for this clone: One end of the junction fails to match germline, which may point to a read error. The chain employs TRBV14 and TRBJ2-3; 10 bases map to TRBD1. CDR3 length equals 12 residues. Germline CDR1 is SGHDN and CDR2 is FVKESK. The CDR3, as DNA: TGTGCCAGCAGCCAAGCCTTCGGACAGGGGGATTTT. Amino acid sequence: CASSQAFGQGDF.

The chain couples TRBV24-1 to TRBJ2-2, with D maybe TRBD2 (5 bases). Germline V lookup: CDR1 KGHDR, CDR2 SFDVKD. V was cut by 5 bases and J by 5 bases, with 11 bases left in between. The CDR3 is 14 residues long. In DNA, the CDR3 is TGTGCCACCAGTGCCTGGGGAGAAACCGGGGAGCTGTTTTTT. Its translation is CATSAWGETGELFF.